This record covers a single T cell receptor (beta chain). The sample belongs to a study of blood T cells in healthy people across ages. Looked up from germline, CDR1 is LGHNA and CDR2 is YNFKEQ. Deletions cut 0 bases from V and 4 bases from J, with 7 bases between. This CDR3 has 15 amino acids. A second PCR of roughly 7 to 11 cycles used a sample-barcoded 5' primer and a J-beta primer mix. Each cDNA molecule was tagged by a template-switch adaptor with 12 random nucleotides. Every individual sample yielded 2.5 million or more paired-end reads (each containing CDR3). TCRdb called the 5' RACE reads again in MiXCR, with one record for every CDR3 protein. The profile shows about 640,000 distinct CDR3 sequences, 40% to 50% of them singletons.

The chain carries TRBV4-2 and TRBJ1-6; D not certain. Sequenced: blood. This receptor was identified in an elderly man in good health. The CDR3 protein is CASSQEGNYNSPLHF. The CDR3 coding sequence is TGTGCCAGCAGCCAAGAGGGGAATTATAATTCACCCCTCCACTTT.